The source of this TCR beta chain is a study of T cell changes during pregnancy in multiple sclerosis. Sequencing was performed with immunoSEQ multiplex PCR; in TCRdb, only in-frame clones are kept and a portion is missing. The sample shows tens of thousands of clones, under 90% of them seen only once. The origin of this receptor is a female donor in good health, enrolled as a control in a pregnancy study. Source: peripheral blood, taken after pregnancy.

The CDR3 sequence: CASSERTSGSIDEQFF. The CDR3 bases are TGTGCCAGCAGTGAGAGGACTAGCGGGAGTATCGATGAGCAGTTCTTC. This rearrangement joins TRBV6-4 to TRBJ2-1; 13 bases match TRBD2. Trimming at V came to 3 bases and at J to 8 bases, leaving 7 bases not matched to a gene. The germline V gene has CDR1 MRHNA and CDR2 SNTAGT. The CDR3 consists of 16 residues.